Listed below are T cell receptor beta chains from one sample, sequenced in a study of CD8 T cells in ankylosing spondylitis. TCRdb used MiXCR to reprocess the 5' RACE reads, holding one entry per CDR3 protein. The sample yields about 250,000 distinct CDR3 sequences, over 9.5% seen once. Sequenced sample: blood, either unsorted or a sorted T cell fraction (not recorded which). The receptors were sampled from a male donor with ankylosing spondylitis or in good health (not recorded which). Both conserved end residues are part of each CDR3. D genes are given only for firm matches. For some rows the clone size is stated as once, few or many, or as a class when expanded; others skip it.

>13|.|.|TRBJ2-6|TRBV10-3
TGTGCCATCAGTGATGGAGGGGCCAACGTCCTGACTTTC
CAISDGGANVLTF
>14|.|many|TRBJ2-6|TRBV6-1
TGTGCCAGCAGTAGGGGCTCTGGGGCCAACGTCCTGACTTTC
CASSRGSGANVLTF
>19|TRBD2|few|TRBJ2-2|TRBV5-1
TGCGCCAGCAGCTCACAATGGGCGGGGGGTGTCGAGGACACCGGGGAGCTGTTTTTT
CASSSQWAGGVEDTGELFF
>11|.|many|TRBJ1-1|TRBV19
TGTGCCAGTAGGTTAACCACTGAAGCTTTCTTT
CASRLTTEAFF
>16|TRBD2|few|TRBJ2-1|TRBV7-2
TGTGCCAGCAGCTTCGCGGGAGTAGGGTCCTACAATGAGCAGTTCTTC
CASSFAGVGSYNEQFF
>14|TRBD1|.|TRBJ2-5|TRBV29-1
TGCAGCGTCAACACGGACAGGGGACGAGAGACCCAGTACTTC
CSVNTDRGRETQYF
>12|.|many|TRBJ2-5|TRBV29-1
TGCAGCGTCGCGAACAGTGCAGAGACCCAGTACTTC
CSVANSAETQYF
>16|TRBD1|many|TRBJ1-5|TRBV4-1
TGCGCCAGCAGCCAAGAGAGGGGACAGGGCAATCAGCCCCAGCATTTT
CASSQERGQGNQPQHF
>12|.|many|TRBJ1-2|TRBV19
TGTGCCAGTACCTCCGAGGCCTATGGCTACACCTTC
CASTSEAYGYTF
>14|.|many|TRBJ1-1|TRBV4-2
TGTGCCAGCAGCCAGGAAACAGGAGGGCTTAAAGCTTTCTTT
CASSQETGGLKAFF
>13|.|many|TRBJ2-5|TRBV12-3/TRBV12-4
TGTGCCAGCAGTTTAGACAGCCAAGAGACCCAGTACTTC
CASSLDSQETQYF
>13|.|many|TRBJ1-2|TRBV12-3/TRBV12-4
TGTGCCAGCAGTTTAGGGGGCTATGAAGGCTACACCTTC
CASSLGGYEGYTF
>13|.|.|TRBJ2-7|TRBV30
TGTGCCTGGGTAGGAACAGTAACCTACGAGCAGTACTTC
CAWVGTVTYEQYF
>13|.|many|TRBJ2-1|TRBV11-2
TGTGCCAGCAGCCTCCGGGACCACAATGAGCAGTTCTTC
CASSLRDHNEQFF
>14|TRBD1|.|TRBJ1-5|TRBV7-9
TGTGCCAGCAGCTCGACAGGGACGGGACAGCCCCAGCATTTT
CASSSTGTGQPQHF
>14|TRBD2|many|TRBJ2-3|TRBV6-1
TGTGCCAGCAGTGGGGGGACTAGCGGGAGTCAGCAGTATTTT
CASSGGTSGSQQYF
>14|.|many|TRBJ1-2|TRBV4-1
TGCGCCAGCAGCCAAGGTCAACCTAACTATGGCTACACCTTC
CASSQGQPNYGYTF
>12|.|.|TRBJ2-7|TRBV7-9
TGTGCCAGCGACCGGGTTGGGGACGAGCAGTACTTC
CASDRVGDEQYF
>17|TRBD1|many|TRBJ2-3|TRBV5-1
TGCGCCAGCAGCTTCGGCAGGGGGCTTCCTAGCACAGATACGCAGTATTTT
CASSFGRGLPSTDTQYF
>13|.|many|TRBJ2-1|TRBV5-1
TGCGCCAGCAGCTCTAGAACCTACAATGAGCAGTTCTTC
CASSSRTYNEQFF
>13|TRBD2|many|TRBJ2-1|TRBV5-6
TGTGCCAGCAGCTTTCGCGGGGGGACCGAGCAGTTCTTC
CASSFRGGTEQFF
>17|.|few|TRBJ2-7|TRBV4-2
TGTGCCAGCAGCCAAGCGTGGGGGCTGGGGGGAACCTACGAGCAGTACTTC
CASSQAWGLGGTYEQYF
>19|.|medium-sized|TRBJ1-1|TRBV20-1
TGCAGTGCTAGAGAACATGGAATAGTCAACGGCGGGATGAACACTGAAGCTTTCTTT
CSAREHGIVNGGMNTEAFF
>16|.|many|TRBJ1-1|TRBV5-1
TGCGCCAGCAGCCATTCATGGGAGGATTTAACGATTGAAGCTTTCTTT
CASSHSWEDLTIEAFF
>15|.|many|TRBJ1-6|TRBV5-6
TGTGCCAGCAGCTTGCTGGAGGCCTTCGATTCACCCCTCCACTTT
CASSLLEAFDSPLHF
>15|.|few|TRBJ2-5|TRBV10-2
TGCGCCAGCAGTAAACTGACAGTCTACCAAGAGACCCAGTACTTC
CASSKLTVYQETQYF
>16|.|many|TRBJ2-2|TRBV12-3/TRBV12-4
TGTGCCAGCAGCCTCCACAGGGCTGCGAACACCGGGGAGCTGTTTTTT
CASSLHRAANTGELFF
>17|TRBD1|few|TRBJ2-7|TRBV6-5
TGTGCCAGCAGTTATTCCCCCGGGACAGGGGGCCCGTACGAGCAGTACTTC
CASSYSPGTGGPYEQYF
>12|TRBD2|many|TRBJ2-1|TRBV12-3/TRBV12-4
TGTGCCAGCAGTGGGAGGGGTAATGAGCAGTTCTTC
CASSGRGNEQFF
>14|TRBD1|many|TRBJ1-1|TRBV5-1
TGCGCCAGCAGCGACACAGGGGGCACCACTGAAGCTTTCTTT
CASSDTGGTTEAFF
>13|.|many|TRBJ2-1|TRBV5-1
TGCGCCAGCAGCTTGGTGGGAGACAATGAGCAGTTCTTC
CASSLVGDNEQFF
>15|TRBD2|.|TRBJ2-1|TRBV30
TGTGCCTGGAGTGTATTAGCGGGGGGGTTGGATGAGCAGTTCTTC
CAWSVLAGGLDEQFF
>14|TRBD1|few|TRBJ1-5|TRBV7-2
TGTGCCAGCAGCTATCGACAGGGAGATCAGCCCCAGCATTTT
CASSYRQGDQPQHF
>14|TRBD1|many|TRBJ1-1|TRBV4-1
TGCGCCAGCAGCCACCGACAGGGGAACACTGAAGCTTTCTTT
CASSHRQGNTEAFF
>15|.|many|TRBJ2-1|TRBV20-1
TGCAGTGCTAGAGATCGGCAGGGGATAGACAATGAGCAGTTCTTC
CSARDRQGIDNEQFF
>16|TRBD2|few|TRBJ2-1|TRBV27
TGTGCCAGCAGTTCCCGGACTAGCGGGAGGGGGAATGAGCAGTTCTTC
CASSSRTSGRGNEQFF
>15|TRBD2|.|TRBJ2-1|TRBV7-9
TGTGCCAGCAGCCAGGGACTAGCGGGTAGCAATGAGCAGTTCTTC
CASSQGLAGSNEQFF
>15|TRBD2|few|TRBJ2-7|TRBV20-1
TGCAGTGCTAGAGGAGGCATACCGGGGGGCTACGAGCAGTACTTC
CSARGGIPGGYEQYF
>15|TRBD1|.|TRBJ2-7|TRBV10-1
TGCGCCAGCAGTGAGTCGCCGGGACAGGGCTACGAGCAGTACTTC
CASSESPGQGYEQYF
>14|.|.|TRBJ1-3|TRBV25-1
TGTGCCAGCAGTGTATCGGGCTCTGGAAACACCATATATTTT
CASSVSGSGNTIYF
>15|.|.|TRBJ2-1|TRBV30
TGTGCCTGGAGTGCCCCAGGTGGAGTACCGAATGAGCAGTTCTTC
CAWSAPGGVPNEQFF
>11|.|many|TRBJ2-7|TRBV5-1
TGCGCCAGCAGCACGGACTCCGAGCAGTACTTC
CASSTDSEQYF
>13|.|few|TRBJ2-5|TRBV11-3
TGTGCCAGCAGCCAAGAAGGAGTCGAGACCCAGTACTTC
CASSQEGVETQYF
>16|.|.|TRBJ1-1|TRBV7-2
TGTGCCAGCAGCTTACATCCTTTGGGGACAAACGGTGAAGCTTTCTTT
CASSLHPLGTNGEAFF
>14|.|many|TRBJ2-5|TRBV20-1
TGCAGTGCTAGAGATCCCACACTACAAGAGACCCAGTACTTC
CSARDPTLQETQYF
>15|TRBD2|many|TRBJ2-7|TRBV20-1
TGCAGTGCTTATAGCGGGAGTACCGGAACCTACGAGCAGTACTTC
CSAYSGSTGTYEQYF
>17|.|many|TRBJ2-7|TRBV15
TGTGCCACCAGCAGAGATAGGAGGGGAATTAGCTCCTACGAGCAGTACTTC
CATSRDRRGISSYEQYF
>15|TRBD1|few|TRBJ2-3|TRBV20-1
TGCAGTGCTACCCAACGGACAGGGGCCCGGGGTACGCAGTATTTT
CSATQRTGARGTQYF
>15|.|many|TRBJ2-1|TRBV29-1
TGCAGCGTTGAGCGAACCGCGGACTCCGGCTATGAGCAGTTCTTC
CSVERTADSGYEQFF
>12|.|many|TRBJ1-1|TRBV29-1
TGCACCCTCACCGATACACCCACTGAAGCTTTCTTT
CTLTDTPTEAFF
>14|TRBD1|many|TRBJ1-1|TRBV30
TGTGCCTGGAGTACCGGGACAGCGAACACTGAAGCTTTCTTT
CAWSTGTANTEAFF